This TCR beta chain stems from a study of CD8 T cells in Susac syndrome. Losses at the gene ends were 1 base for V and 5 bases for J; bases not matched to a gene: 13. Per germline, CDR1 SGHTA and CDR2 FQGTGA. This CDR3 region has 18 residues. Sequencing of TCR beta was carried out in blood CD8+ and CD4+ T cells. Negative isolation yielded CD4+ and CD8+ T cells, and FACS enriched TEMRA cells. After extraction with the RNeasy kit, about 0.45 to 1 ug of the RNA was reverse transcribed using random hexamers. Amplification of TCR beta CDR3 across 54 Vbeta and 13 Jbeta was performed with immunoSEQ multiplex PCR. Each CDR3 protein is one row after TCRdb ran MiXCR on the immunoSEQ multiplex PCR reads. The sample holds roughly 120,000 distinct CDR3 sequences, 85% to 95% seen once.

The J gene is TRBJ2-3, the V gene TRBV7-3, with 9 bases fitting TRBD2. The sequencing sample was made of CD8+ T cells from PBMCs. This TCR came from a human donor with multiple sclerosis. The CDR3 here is CASSLNVLGLAGLDTQYF. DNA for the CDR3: TGTGCCAGCAGCTTAAACGTTCTGGGCCTAGCGGGGTTAGATACGCAGTATTTT.